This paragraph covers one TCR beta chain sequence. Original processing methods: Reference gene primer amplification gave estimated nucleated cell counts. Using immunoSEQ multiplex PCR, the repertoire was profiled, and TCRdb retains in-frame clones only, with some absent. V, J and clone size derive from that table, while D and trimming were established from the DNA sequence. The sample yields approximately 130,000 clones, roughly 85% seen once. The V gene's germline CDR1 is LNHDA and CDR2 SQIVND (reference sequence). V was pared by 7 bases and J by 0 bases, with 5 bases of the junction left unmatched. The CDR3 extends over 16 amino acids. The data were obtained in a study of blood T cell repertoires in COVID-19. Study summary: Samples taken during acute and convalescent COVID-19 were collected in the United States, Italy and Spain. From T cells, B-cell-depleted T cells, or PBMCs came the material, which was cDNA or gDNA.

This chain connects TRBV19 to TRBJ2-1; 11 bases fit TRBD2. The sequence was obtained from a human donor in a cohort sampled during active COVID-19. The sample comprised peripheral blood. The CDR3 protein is CASTLAGGISYNEQFF. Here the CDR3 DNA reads TGTGCCAGTACTCTAGCGGGGGGCATCTCCTACAATGAGCAGTTCTTC.